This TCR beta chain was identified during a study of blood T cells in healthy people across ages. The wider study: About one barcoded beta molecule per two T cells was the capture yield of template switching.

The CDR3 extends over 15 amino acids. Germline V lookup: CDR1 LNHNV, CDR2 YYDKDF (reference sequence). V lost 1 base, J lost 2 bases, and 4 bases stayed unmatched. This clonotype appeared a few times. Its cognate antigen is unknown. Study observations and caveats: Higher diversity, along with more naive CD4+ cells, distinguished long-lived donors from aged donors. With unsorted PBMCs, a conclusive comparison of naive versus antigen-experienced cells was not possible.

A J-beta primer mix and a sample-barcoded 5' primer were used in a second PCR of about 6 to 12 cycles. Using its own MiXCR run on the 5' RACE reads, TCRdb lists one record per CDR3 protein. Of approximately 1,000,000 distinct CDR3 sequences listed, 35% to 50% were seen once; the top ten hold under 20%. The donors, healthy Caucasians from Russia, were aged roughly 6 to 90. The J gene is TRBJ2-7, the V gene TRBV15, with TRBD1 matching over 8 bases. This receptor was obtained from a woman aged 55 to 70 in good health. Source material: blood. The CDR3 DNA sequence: TGTGCCACCAGCAGAGCCCGACAGGGGACCTACGAGCAGTACTTC. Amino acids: CATSRARQGTYEQYF.